This note documents a single T cell receptor beta chain sequence. Its antigen is not known. This record belongs to a study of CD4 T cells in relation to SARS-CoV-2 and coronaviruses. Study summary: After roughly 11 days of antigen culture, PBMC TCR beta CDR3s were sequenced. Points from the study as a whole: Crossreactive clones expanded significantly less to SARS-CoV-2 than monoreactive clones.

This table comes from immunoSEQ multiplex PCR, and its TCRdb copy is limited to in-frame clones, with some not included. The sample holds 20,000 to 30,000 clones; less than 85% are singletons and the top ten take approximately 30%. The unexposed donors gave CD4+ T cells in about 2010-2019, prior to COVID-19. CD4+ T cells were isolated from the cells after around 9 days of culture. Testing used SARS-CoV-2 S/N and four cold-coronavirus spikes on unexposed-donor CD4+ T cells, cells permitting. PBMCs were plated at around 2 million per well in IL-2-containing medium. The CDR3 has 11 residues. The V end lost 6 bases, the J end lost 5 bases, and 10 bases lay between the germline ends. Germline V gene data show CDR1 as DFQATT and CDR2 as SNEGSKA (reference sequence).

The TCR sequence derives from a human donor in good health. Sequencing was done on a sample of CD4+ T cells from PBMCs, cultured in vitro. The rearrangement uses TRBV20-1 and TRBJ1-2; D is ambiguous. The CDR3 is CSAAVPYGYTF. The CDR3 bases are TGCAGTGCCGCCGTGCCTTATGGCTACACCTTC.